The sequence of this TCR beta chain was determined in a study of blood T cell repertoires in COVID-19. Participants came from under 30 US areas, aged roughly 18 to 90 years. Assay used: immunoSEQ multiplex PCR; TCRdb lists only in-frame clones, some missing. The profile shows around 220,000 clones, about 90% of them singletons. Germline V gene lookup returns CDR1 ENHRY and CDR2 SYGVKD. The length of the CDR3 is 13 residues. The germline V and J ends were trimmed by 6 bases and 7 bases, with 15 bases remaining between them. This receptor was identified in a woman in her 30s with acute COVID-19. The sample was PBMCs or T cells enriched from blood (not recorded which). The chain recombines TRBV10-3 with TRBJ2-5; no reliable D call. CDR3 in amino acids: CAIRPVGVGTQYF. The CDR3 coding sequence is TGTGCCATCAGGCCGGTTGGAGTTGGGACCCAGTACTTC.